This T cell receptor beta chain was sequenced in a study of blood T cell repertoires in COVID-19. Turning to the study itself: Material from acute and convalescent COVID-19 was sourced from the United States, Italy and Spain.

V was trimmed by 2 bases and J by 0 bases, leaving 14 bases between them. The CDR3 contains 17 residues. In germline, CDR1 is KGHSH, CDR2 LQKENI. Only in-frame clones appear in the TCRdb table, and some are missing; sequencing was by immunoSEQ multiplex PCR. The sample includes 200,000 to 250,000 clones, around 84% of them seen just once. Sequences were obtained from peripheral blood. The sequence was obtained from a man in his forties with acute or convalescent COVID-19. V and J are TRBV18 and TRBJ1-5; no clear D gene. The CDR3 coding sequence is TGTGCCAGCTCACCAACGGGAGGGCCTTATAGCAATCAGCCCCAGCATTTT. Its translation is CASSPTGGPYSNQPQHF.